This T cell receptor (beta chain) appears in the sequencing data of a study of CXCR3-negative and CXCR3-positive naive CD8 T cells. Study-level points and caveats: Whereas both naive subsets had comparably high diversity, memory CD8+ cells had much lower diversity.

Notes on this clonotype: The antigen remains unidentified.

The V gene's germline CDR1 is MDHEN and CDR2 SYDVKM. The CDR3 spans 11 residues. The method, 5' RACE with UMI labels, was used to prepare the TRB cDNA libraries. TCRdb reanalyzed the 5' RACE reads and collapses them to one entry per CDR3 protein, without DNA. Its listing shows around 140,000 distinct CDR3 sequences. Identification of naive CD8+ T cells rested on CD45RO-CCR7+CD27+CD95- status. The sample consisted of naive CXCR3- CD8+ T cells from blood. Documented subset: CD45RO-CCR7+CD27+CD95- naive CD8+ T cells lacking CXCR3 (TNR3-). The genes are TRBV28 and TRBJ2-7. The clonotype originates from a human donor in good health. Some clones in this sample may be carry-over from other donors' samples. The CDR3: CASSSLYEQYF.